This T cell receptor beta chain was recovered during a study of early T cells in non-severe SARS-CoV-2 infection. There are many counts of this clonotype. TCRdb used MiXCR to reprocess the 5' RACE reads, holding one entry per CDR3 protein. In the table there are around 44,000 distinct CDR3 sequences, approximately 7.5% of which are singletons. This CDR3 has 16 residues. V lost 7 bases and J 9 bases, leaving 25 bases between the germline ends. This chain joins TRBV12-3 or TRBV12-4 and TRBJ2-1; TRBD2 is a possible D gene (6 bases). The sequenced sample consisted of whole blood. This clonotype was obtained from an adult who was a healthcare worker with PCR-confirmed SARS-CoV-2 infection or an uninfected control (not recorded which). CDR3 DNA sequence: TGTGCCAGCACCCTAATCGGAGGGCAGGGAGAGAGTGAGCAGTTCTTC. The encoded protein is CASTLIGGQGESEQFF.